Following are 30 T cell receptor beta chains from one sample sequenced in a study of T cell clonality in common variable immunodeficiency. TCRdb's table, derived via immunoSEQ multiplex PCR, lists solely in-frame clones and lacks some. The sample yields fewer than 55,000 clones, without any singletons. Specimen: peripheral blood mononuclear cells. The receptors come from a person between 18 and 75 years old in good health.

This clone was counted many times. Sequencing ends 3 residues short of the CDR3 end; the germline J gene provides the rest. The chain links TRBV24-1 to TRBJ2-1; 11 nucleotides line up with TRBD2. Per germline, CDR1 KGHDR and CDR2 SFDVKD. V shed 7 bases and J 0 bases; nucleotides not matched to a gene: 10. This CDR3 spans 18 amino acids. CDR3: CATSATSGTLSSYNEQFF. CDR3 bases read: TGTGCCACCAGCGCGACTAGCGGGACTTTAAGCTCCTACAATGAG.

This clone was observed at least ten times. Coverage ceases 3 residues before the CDR3 finishes, and the germline J gene fills in the end. The genes are TRBV19 and TRBJ2-3; the match to TRBD1 covers 11 bases. Trimming removed 10 bases from V and 2 bases from J; junction bases left unmatched: 5. CDR1 is LNHDA, CDR2 SQIVND, per germline (reference sequence). This CDR3 spans 14 amino acids. The CDR3 sequence: CATRTGGSTDTQYF. Incomplete CDR3 DNA: TGTGCCACTCGGACAGGGGGCTCCACAGATACG. Using reference TRBV19 and TRBJ2-3 for the parts outside the CDR3, the full variable domain is DGGITQSPKYLFRKEGQNVTLSCEQNLNHDAMYWYRQDPGQGLRLIYYSQIVNDFQKGDIAEGYSVSREKKESFPLTVTSAQKNPTAFYLCATRTGGSTDTQYFGPGTRLTVL.

This clone has ten or more counts. CDR3 residues: CASSSPTANTGELFF. The part of the CDR3 DNA that was read is TGTGCCAGCAGTTCACCGACAGCGAACACCGGGGAG. This chain connects TRBV7-8 to TRBJ2-2; D is perhaps TRBD1 (5 bases). The read halts 3 residues ahead of the CDR3 end, with the missing end drawn from the germline J gene. Germline V gene lookup returns CDR1 SGHVS and CDR2 FQNEAQ. Between the trimmed V and J ends, which lost 6 bases and 0 bases, there was a span of 11 bases. The CDR3 runs to 15 residues.

This clone has at least ten counts. The read stops 3 residues short of the end of the CDR3; the missing end is completed from the germline J gene. The chain combines TRBV20-1 with TRBJ1-6, with D unclear. Germline V gives CDR1 DFQATT, CDR2 SNEGSKA (reference sequence). The CDR3 totals 10 residues. The CDR3 bases that were read are TGCAGTGCTAGCCGCAGGTCC. It specifies CSASRRS. The entire CDR3 protein reads CSASRRSLHF.

This clone occurred many times. The CDR3 end lies 3 residues beyond the end of the read and is filled in from the germline J gene. This chain uses TRBV18 with TRBJ2-3, with D perhaps matching TRBD1 (6 bases). The CDR3 has 15 amino acids. Germline CDR1 reads KGHSH; CDR2 reads LQKENI. The V gene lost 2 bases and the J gene lost 1 base, with 10 bases spanning the gap. The chain's CDR3 is CASSPGGVGTDTQYF. The CDR3 DNA, read in part, is TGTGCCAGCTCACCAGGGGGCGTGGGCACAGATACG.

This clone was detected ten times or more. The observed sequence ends 3 residues before the CDR3 terminus, with the missing tail filled in from the germline J gene. This sequence joins TRBV30 and TRBJ1-1, with D perhaps matching TRBD1 (5 bases). The germline V gene encodes CDR1 GTSNPN and CDR2 SVGIG (reference sequence). This CDR3 region has 13 residues. The V and J ends lost 8 bases and 4 bases respectively, with 17 bases between them. The CDR3 is CARTGGKGTEAFF. The DNA read from the CDR3 is TGTGCCCGGACCGGGGGGAAGGGCACTGAA.

This clone occurred many times. The read finishes 3 residues shy of the CDR3 end, and the germline J gene is used to complete it. The chain uses TRBV7-3 and TRBJ2-3; a possible D gene is TRBD2 (5 bases). V lost 5 bases and J 2 bases, leaving 11 bases between the germline ends. CDR1 SGHTA and CDR2 FQGTGA come from the germline V gene. The CDR3 loop spans 14 amino acids. CDR3: CASSVGLYTDTQYF. The CDR3 DNA, read in part, is TGTGCCAGCAGCGTAGGACTGTACACAGATACG.

This clone was seen at least ten times. The read gets to within 3 residues of the CDR3 end, and the germline J gene fills in the rest. The chain joins TRBV30 to TRBJ2-1; TRBD1 agrees at 9 bases. Germline V lookup: CDR1 GTSNPN, CDR2 SVGIG (reference sequence). The CDR3 is made up of 13 amino acids. V shed 4 bases and J 5 bases; nucleotides not matched to a gene: 3. The sequenced CDR3 bases are TGTGCCTGGACCTGGACAGGGGACAATGAG. Translated, it gives CAWTWTGDNE. The whole CDR3 region reads CAWTWTGDNEQFF.

This clone has a count of ten or more. The read is 3 residues too short to cover the CDR3 end, so that end is filled in from the germline J gene. The chain couples TRBV2 to TRBJ1-3; 10 bases agree with TRBD1. The CDR3 length is 15 residues. CDR1 is SNHLY and CDR2 is FYNNEI in the germline V gene. The junction had 1 base not matched to a gene; V was cut back by 5 bases and J by 0 bases. The CDR3 sequence is CASSRTGGSGNTIYF. Partial CDR3 DNA: TGTGCCAGCAGTAGGACAGGGGGCTCTGGAAACACC.

Concerning this clone: With the read ending 3 residues before the CDR3 end, the germline J gene is used to fill in that end. The J gene is TRBJ1-5, the V gene TRBV30, with D possibly being TRBD1 (6 bases). The CDR3 loop spans 14 amino acids. Per germline, CDR1 GTSNPN and CDR2 SVGIG (reference sequence). Trimming left V 0 bases short and J 4 bases short, with 10 bases between. CDR3 DNA (partial): TGTGCCTGGAGTGTACTGCAGGGGAATCAGCCC. Amino acid sequence: CAWSVLQGNQP. The entire CDR3 protein is CAWSVLQGNQPQHF.

This clone was observed many times. Coverage ceases 3 residues before the CDR3 finishes, and the germline J gene fills in the end. The chain recombines TRBV7-9 with TRBJ2-5; 7 nucleotides agree with TRBD1. Germline lookup yields CDR1 SEHNR and CDR2 FQNEAQ (reference sequence). Losses at the gene ends were 3 bases for V and 4 bases for J; bases not matched to a gene: 5. The CDR3 has 14 residues. The CDR3 protein is CASSLLQGLETQYF. The DNA read from the CDR3 is TGTGCCAGCAGCTTGTTACAGGGGTTAGAGACC.

There are many counts of this clone. The CDR3 is cut off 3 residues early in the read; its end comes from the germline J gene. This chain uses TRBV30 with TRBJ1-3; the match to TRBD1 covers 9 bases. The CDR3 loop spans 16 amino acids. Trimming cost V 1 base and J 4 bases; bases outside gene matches: 8. Germline loops: CDR1 GTSNPN, CDR2 SVGIG (reference sequence). The CDR3 bases that were read are TGTGCCTGGAGTGCGACGGGACAGGGTGTCGGAAACACC. This sequence encodes CAWSATGQGVGNT. The full CDR3 protein is CAWSATGQGVGNTIYF.

A few counts support this clone. The observed sequence ends 3 residues before the CDR3 terminus, with the missing tail filled in from the germline J gene. The chain carries TRBV2 and TRBJ1-4; the match to TRBD1 covers 9 bases. The CDR3 spans 15 residues. Germline assignment: CDR1 SNHLY and CDR2 FYNNEI. The CDR3 region is CASSEGQGANSPLFF. Partial CDR3 DNA: TGTGCCAGCAGTGAGGGACAGGGCGCCAATTCACCA. The variable domain in full, completed from reference TRBV2 and TRBJ1-4, reads EPEVTQTPSHQVTQMGQEVILRCVPISNHLYFYWYRQILGQKVEFLVSFYNNEISEKSEIFDDQFSVERPDGSNFTLKIRSTKLEDSAMYFCASSEGQGANSPLFFGSGTQLSVL.

At least ten counts were recorded for this clone. The CDR3 end is not reached by the read, which stops 3 residues before it; the germline J gene fills it in. V gene TRBV19 combines with J gene TRBJ2-7, with TRBD2 matching over 12 bases. The V and J ends lost 6 bases and 5 bases, in that order; junction bases with no gene match: 8. The germline V gene encodes CDR1 LNHDA and CDR2 SQIVND (reference sequence). There are 15 residues in the CDR3. The part of the CDR3 DNA that was read is TGTGCCAGTAGCTGGACTAGCGGGGACTGGGACGAG. It codes for CASSWTSGDWDE. The complete CDR3 sequence is CASSWTSGDWDEQYF.

Only a few counts were recorded for this clone. The read terminates 3 residues before the CDR3 end, so the remaining end is supplied by the germline J gene. The chain joins TRBV7-8 to TRBJ2-7, with TRBD1 identical over 8 bases. This CDR3 spans 14 amino acids. The germline gives CDR1 SGHVS, CDR2 FQNEAQ. Germline trimming cut 2 bases from V and 4 bases from J; bases unmatched to any gene: 4. CDR3 bases read: TGTGCCAGCAGCTTACCAGGACAGGGATACGAG. Protein: CASSLPGQGYE. The whole CDR3 protein reads CASSLPGQGYEQYF. Combining the CDR3 with reference TRBV7-8 and TRBJ2-7 gives the whole variable domain GAGVSQSPRYKVAKRGQDVALRCDPISGHVSLFWYQQALGQGPEFLTYFQNEAQLDKSGLPSDRFFAERPEGSVSTLKIQRTQQEDSAVYLCASSLPGQGYEQYFGPGTRLTVT.

This clone was seen ten or more times. The read ends 3 residues early relative to the CDR3; the germline J gene fills the gap. This chain links TRBV6-1 with TRBJ1-2, with TRBD1 matching over 9 bases. This CDR3 comprises 15 residues. Germline CDR1 is MNHNS and CDR2 is SASEGT. The CDR3 bases that were read are TGTGCCAGCAGTGAAAGGGACAGGGTGTGGGGAGGC. It codes for CASSERDRVWGG. The full CDR3 protein reads CASSERDRVWGGYTF.

This clone was observed many times. CDR3 DNA (partial): TGCAGTGCTAGAGGGTGGGGCGGACAGAGCAATCAGCCC. Protein product: CSARGWGGQSNQP. The whole CDR3 sequence reads CSARGWGGQSNQPQHF. J is TRBJ1-5 and V is TRBV20-1; D possibly corresponds to TRBD1 (6 bases). The read falls 3 residues short of the CDR3 end, and the missing part is taken from the germline J gene. Per germline, CDR1 DFQATT and CDR2 SNEGSKA (reference sequence). The CDR3 sequence is 16 residues long. Trimming took off 1 base at V and 1 base at J, with 14 bases between the two ends.

This clone occurred many times. The read falls 3 residues short of the CDR3 end, and the missing part is taken from the germline J gene. The V and J genes are TRBV19 and TRBJ1-2; TRBD1 aligns across 9 bases. This CDR3 region has 13 residues. Germline-derived CDR1 and CDR2 are LNHDA and SQIVND (reference sequence). Trimming removed 7 bases from V and 5 bases from J; junction bases left unmatched: 5. The CDR3 reads CASIRTGVYGYTF. The sequenced CDR3 bases are TGTGCCAGTATCCGGACAGGGGTTTATGGC.

This clone was observed many times. Read sequence stops 3 residues before the CDR3 end, and the germline J gene provides the missing end. The V and J genes are TRBV19 and TRBJ1-5, with TRBD1 as a possible D gene (6 bases). CDR3 length equals 14 residues. Germline V gene data show CDR1 as LNHDA and CDR2 as SQIVND (reference sequence). Trimming removed 8 bases at V and 3 bases at J, with 14 bases between. The sequenced CDR3 bases are TGTGCCAGTTCGCGGGGGCAGAACAATCAGCCC. Translation gives CASSRGQNNQP. The whole CDR3 protein reads CASSRGQNNQPQHF.

This clone was recorded many times. The observed sequence ends 3 residues before the CDR3 terminus, with the missing tail filled in from the germline J gene. V is TRBV20-1 and J is TRBJ1-2; 8 bases map to TRBD1. Germline CDR1 reads DFQATT; CDR2 reads SNEGSKA (reference sequence). CDR3 length equals 11 residues. The CDR3 protein is CSAKDREGYTF. CDR3 bases read: TGCAGTGCAAAGGACAGGGAGGGC.

In its sample, this clone was seen many times. The read gets to within 3 residues of the CDR3 end, and the germline J gene fills in the rest. V usage is TRBV5-1 and J usage is TRBJ2-3; TRBD2 matches at 12 bases. This CDR3 comprises 17 residues. Trimming cost V 3 bases and J 0 bases; bases outside gene matches: 5. Germline V gene data show CDR1 as SGHRS and CDR2 as YFSETQ. CDR3 sequence: CASSWETSGGSTDTQYF. The sequenced CDR3 bases are TGCGCCAGCAGCTGGGAGACTAGCGGGGGCAGCACAGATACG.

This clone was counted many times. The read terminates 3 residues ahead of where the CDR3 ends, so the germline J gene completes it. The rearrangement joins TRBV19 to TRBJ2-3; 8 bases agree with TRBD2. CDR1 and CDR2 (germline): LNHDA, SQIVND (reference sequence). V dropped 11 bases and J dropped 0; count of bases not matched to a gene: 10. The length of the CDR3 is 15 residues. CDR3 protein: CAASGGFISTDTQYF. The covered CDR3 bases are TGTGCCGCGAGCGGGGGTTTTATAAGCACAGATACG.

At least ten counts were recorded for this clone. The CDR3 end lies 3 residues beyond the end of the read and is filled in from the germline J gene. This chain uses TRBV6-1 with TRBJ1-5; the D is unclear. Trimming removed 2 bases at V and 0 bases at J, with 5 bases between. The germline V gene has CDR1 MNHNS and CDR2 SASEGT. This CDR3 spans 14 amino acids. CDR3 DNA, as far as it was read: TGTGCCAGCAGTGAATACACTAGCAATCAGCCC. It yields the protein CASSEYTSNQP. The entire CDR3 is CASSEYTSNQPQHF.

The sample holds many counts of this clone. The read terminates 3 residues ahead of where the CDR3 ends, so the germline J gene completes it. The chain carries TRBV20-1 and TRBJ2-1; weak D call: TRBD1 (5 bases). The V and J ends lost 7 bases and 7 bases respectively, with 14 bases between them. The CDR3 has 12 amino acids. CDR1 and CDR2 (germline): DFQATT, SNEGSKA (reference sequence). CDR3: CSENRRNNEQFF. The CDR3 DNA, read in part, is TGCAGTGAAAACAGGCGCAATAATGAG.

This clone showed up many times. The read comes to an end 3 residues before the CDR3 does, leaving the germline J gene to fill in the end. The genes are TRBV29-1 and TRBJ1-4; D gene unclear. The germline V and J ends were trimmed by 1 base and 5 bases, with 11 bases remaining between them. The CDR3 loop spans 14 amino acids. Germline V CDR1 and CDR2: SQVTM, ANQGSEA. The sequenced part of the CDR3 DNA is TGCAGCGTTGAAGTGCAGGACTGGAATGAAAAA. Amino acids: CSVEVQDWNEK. From start to end, the CDR3 is CSVEVQDWNEKLFF. Drawing the rest from reference TRBV29-1 and TRBJ1-4, the complete variable domain is SAVISQKPSRDICQRGTSLTIQCQVDSQVTMMFWYRQQPGQSLTLIATANQGSEATYESGFVIDKFPISRPNLTFSTLTVSNMSPEDSSIYLCSVEVQDWNEKLFFGSGTQLSVL.

This clone was detected many times. The read is 3 residues too short to cover the CDR3 end, so that end is filled in from the germline J gene. The rearrangement joins TRBV6-1 to TRBJ2-2, with D maybe TRBD2 (5 bases). Germline CDR1 MNHNS, CDR2 SASEGT. The CDR3 runs to 15 residues. Between the trimmed V and J ends, which lost 2 bases and 5 bases, there was a span of 12 bases. The CDR3 here is CASSEQDGETGELFF. Incomplete CDR3 DNA: TGTGCCAGCAGTGAACAGGACGGGGAAACCGGGGAG.

This clone was counted between two and nine times. One junction end disagrees with the germline gene, perhaps due to a read error. The covered CDR3 bases are TGCACCAGCAGCTTATCGACAGGGACAGACAACTATGGC. Translation gives CTSSLSTGTDNYG. The CDR3 in full is CTSSLSTGTDNYGYTF. This chain uses TRBV5-1 with TRBJ1-2; 7 bases agree with TRBD1. From the germline J gene comes the end of the CDR3, since the read stops 3 residues before it. The CDR3 length is 16 residues. Per germline, CDR1 SGHRS and CDR2 YFSETQ.

There are many counts of this clone. With the read ending 3 residues before the CDR3 end, the germline J gene is used to fill in that end. The chain couples TRBV19 to TRBJ1-5; 7 bases fit TRBD1. Germline loops: CDR1 LNHDA, CDR2 SQIVND (reference sequence). J lost 2 bases, V lost 3 bases, and 1 base had no gene match. CDR3 size: 14 residues. CDR3 bases read: TGTGCCAGTAGTATTACAGGGGGCAATCAGCCC. Translation gives CASSITGGNQP. The full CDR3 reads CASSITGGNQPQHF.

Ten or more counts support this clone. Read data end 3 residues before the CDR3 end; the end is taken from the germline J gene. The chain has TRBV28 and TRBJ1-4; D is perhaps TRBD1 (6 bases). V was cut by 6 bases and J by 6 bases, with 20 bases left in between. Germline V lookup: CDR1 MDHEN, CDR2 SYDVKM. This CDR3 has 16 amino acids. The CDR3 loop is CASRGRGGRIYEKLFF. CDR3 bases read: TGTGCCAGCAGGGGACGGGGGGGCAGAATATATGAAAAA.

Ten or more counts support this clone. The read is 3 residues too short to cover the CDR3 end, so that end is filled in from the germline J gene. This chain joins TRBV11-2 and TRBJ2-2; weak D call: TRBD1 (5 bases). Trimming took 4 bases from V and 7 from J, leaving 10 bases between them. The CDR3 has 13 residues. Germline assignment: CDR1 SGHAT and CDR2 FQNNGV. The DNA read from the CDR3 is TGTGCCAGCAGCTCCGACAGATACGGGGAG. Translating gives CASSSDRYGE. The full CDR3 protein is CASSSDRYGELFF.